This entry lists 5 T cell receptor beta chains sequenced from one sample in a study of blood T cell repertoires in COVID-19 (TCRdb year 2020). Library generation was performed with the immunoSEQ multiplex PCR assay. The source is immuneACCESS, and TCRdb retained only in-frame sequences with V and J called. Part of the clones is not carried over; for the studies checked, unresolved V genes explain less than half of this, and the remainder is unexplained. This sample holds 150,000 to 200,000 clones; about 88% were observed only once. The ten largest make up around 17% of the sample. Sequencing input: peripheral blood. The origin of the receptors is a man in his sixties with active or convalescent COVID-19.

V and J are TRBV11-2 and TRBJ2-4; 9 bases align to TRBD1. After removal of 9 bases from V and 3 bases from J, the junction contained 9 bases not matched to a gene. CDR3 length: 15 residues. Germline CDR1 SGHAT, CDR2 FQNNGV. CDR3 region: CASKGTGLDKNIQYF. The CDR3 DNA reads TGTGCCAGTAAAGGGACAGGGCTAGACAAAAACATTCAGTACTTC.

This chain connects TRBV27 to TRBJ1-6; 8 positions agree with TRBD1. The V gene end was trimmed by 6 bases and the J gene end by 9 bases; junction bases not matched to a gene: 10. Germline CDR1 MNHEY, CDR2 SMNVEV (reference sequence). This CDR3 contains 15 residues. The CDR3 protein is CASRRLQGARSPLHF. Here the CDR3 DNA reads TGTGCCAGCAGAAGACTTCAGGGGGCGCGTTCACCCCTCCACTTT.

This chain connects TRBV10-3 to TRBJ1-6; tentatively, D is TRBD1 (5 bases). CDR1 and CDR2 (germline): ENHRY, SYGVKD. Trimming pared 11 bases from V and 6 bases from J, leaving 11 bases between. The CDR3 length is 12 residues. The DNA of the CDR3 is TGTGCCGTCGGGGGTATTAATTCACCCCTCCACTTT. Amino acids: CAVGGINSPLHF.

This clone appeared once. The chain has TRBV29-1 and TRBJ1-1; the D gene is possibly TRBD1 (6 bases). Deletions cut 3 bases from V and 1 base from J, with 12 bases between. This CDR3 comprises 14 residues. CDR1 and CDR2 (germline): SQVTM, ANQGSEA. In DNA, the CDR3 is TGCAGCGTTGATAAAGGGGGGGAGAACACTGAAGCTTTCTTT. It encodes CSVDKGGENTEAFF.

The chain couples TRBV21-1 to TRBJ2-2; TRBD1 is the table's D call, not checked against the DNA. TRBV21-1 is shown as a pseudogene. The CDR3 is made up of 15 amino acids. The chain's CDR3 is CASSKDPQDTGELFF. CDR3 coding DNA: TGTGCCAGCAGCAAAGACCCACAGGACACCGGGGAGCTGTTTTTT.